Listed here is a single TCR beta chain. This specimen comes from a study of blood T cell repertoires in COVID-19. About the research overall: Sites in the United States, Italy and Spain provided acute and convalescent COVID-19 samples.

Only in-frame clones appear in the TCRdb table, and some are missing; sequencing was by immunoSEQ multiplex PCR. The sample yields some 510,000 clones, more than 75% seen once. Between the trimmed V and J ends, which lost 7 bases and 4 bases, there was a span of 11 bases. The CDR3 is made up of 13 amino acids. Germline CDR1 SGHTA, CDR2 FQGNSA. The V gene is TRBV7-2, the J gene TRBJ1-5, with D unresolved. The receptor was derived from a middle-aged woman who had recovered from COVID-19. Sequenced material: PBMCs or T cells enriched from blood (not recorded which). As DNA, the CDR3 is TGTGCCAGCACCCCTGGGCCTAATCAGCCCCAGCATTTT. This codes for CASTPGPNQPQHF.